The source of this TCR beta chain is a study of CD8+CD57+ T cells in acquired aplastic anemia. Study as a whole: The DNA of sorted CD4+ and CD8+ cells averaged approximately 3.3 ug.

TCR beta VDJ combinations and CDR3 sequences were profiled from genomic DNA. TCRdb passed the reads through MiXCR, listing each CDR3 protein once. The sample lists around 210,000 distinct CDR3 sequences, 65% occurring once. Trimming shortened V by 1 base and J by 0 bases, and 10 bases separated the two germline ends. CDR3 length: 16 residues. CDR1 and CDR2 (germline): DFQATT, SNEGSKA (reference sequence). Regarding the study as a whole: Sharing between patients and controls was observed for roughly 30 CD8+ CDR3 sequences. Patients were compared with controls for CD8+ Simpson's diversity, and no significant difference emerged.

Note on this clonotype: The antigen remains unidentified.

For sequencing, patients were chosen who had shown expansion of CD8+CD57+ cells by flow cytometry. All patients had severe acquired aplastic anemia. This receptor was obtained from a human donor with aplastic anemia. The sequenced sample was sorted CD4+, CD8+, or CD8+CD57+ T cells (not recorded which) from PBMCs. The chain links TRBV20-1 to TRBJ1-6; D possibly corresponds to TRBD1 (5 bases). The CDR3 DNA follows: TGCAGTGCTAGAGGGGGCGCGATCTCCTATAATTCACCCCTCCACTTT. It translates to CSARGGAISYNSPLHF.